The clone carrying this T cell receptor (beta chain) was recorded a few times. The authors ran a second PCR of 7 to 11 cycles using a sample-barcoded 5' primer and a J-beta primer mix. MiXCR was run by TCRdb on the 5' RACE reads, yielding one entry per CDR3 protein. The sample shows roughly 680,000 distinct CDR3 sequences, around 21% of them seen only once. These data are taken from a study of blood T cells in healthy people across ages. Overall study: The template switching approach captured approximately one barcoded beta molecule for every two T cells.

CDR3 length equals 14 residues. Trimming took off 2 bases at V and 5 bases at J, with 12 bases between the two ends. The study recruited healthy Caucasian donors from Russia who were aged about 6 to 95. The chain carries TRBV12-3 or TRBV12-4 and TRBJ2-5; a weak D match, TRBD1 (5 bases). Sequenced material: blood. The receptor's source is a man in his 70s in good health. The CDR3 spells CASSLKGIEETQYF. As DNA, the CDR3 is TGTGCCAGCAGTTTAAAGGGGATTGAGGAGACCCAGTACTTC.